The 10 T cell receptor beta chains given below trace back to one sample, sequenced in a study of CD8+CD57+ T cells in acquired aplastic anemia. Using genomic DNA as the template, TCR beta VDJ and CDR3 profiling was carried out. TCRdb re-called the reads with MiXCR, one entry per CDR3 protein. The sample comprises hundreds of thousands of distinct CDR3 sequences, 55% to 60% of which are singletons, and roughly 8% rests with the top ten. Material: sorted CD4+, CD8+, or CD8+CD57+ T cells (not recorded which) from PBMCs. Every receptor here comes from a human donor with severe aplastic anemia or a healthy control (not recorded which).

The chain combines TRBV20-1 with TRBJ2-7; 12 bases line up with TRBD2. Germline assignment: CDR1 DFQATT and CDR2 SNEGSKA (reference sequence). J was trimmed by 4 bases and V by 1 base; bases with no gene match: 2. The CDR3 length is 14 residues. The DNA of the CDR3 is TGCAGTGCTAGAGGGACTAGCGGGATTTACGAGCAGTACTTC. It specifies CSARGTSGIYEQYF.

In this sample, this clonotype turned up many times. V usage is TRBV7-3 and J usage is TRBJ1-2, with TRBD1 identical over 8 bases. The CDR3 runs to 14 residues. CDR1 and CDR2 from the germline V gene are SGHTA and FQGTGA. V was pared by 2 bases and J by 3 bases, with 2 bases of the junction left unmatched. CDR3 nucleotide sequence: TGTGCCAGCAGCTTAGGACAGGGTGACTATGGCTACACCTTC. It yields the protein CASSLGQGDYGYTF.

The chain carries TRBV5-1 and TRBJ2-3, with unresolved D. The CDR3 contains 14 residues. Deletions cut 0 bases from V and 0 bases from J, with 5 bases between. Germline CDR1 is SGHRS and CDR2 is YFSETQ. The CDR3 here is CASSLVVSTDTQYF. Written as DNA, the CDR3 is TGCGCCAGCAGCTTGGTTGTCAGCACAGATACGCAGTATTTT.

The chain couples TRBV7-6 to TRBJ2-5, with TRBD1 matching 8 bases. The J segment lost 5 bases and the V segment lost 8 bases, leaving 7 bases of the junction unmatched. The CDR3 sequence is 13 residues long. CDR1 and CDR2 from the germline V gene are SGHVS and FNYEAQ. CDR3 in DNA: TGTGCCAGCTCGACAGGGGTTCTGGAGACCCAGTACTTC. Protein product: CASSTGVLETQYF.

This clonotype was found many times. The chain is built from TRBV5-1 and TRBJ1-3, with D perhaps matching TRBD1 (5 bases). The CDR3 extends over 18 amino acids. The V gene lost 0 bases and the J gene lost 0 bases, with 16 bases spanning the gap. Germline-derived CDR1 and CDR2 are SGHRS and YFSETQ. CDR3 loop: CASSLDGDLLGSGNTIYF. The CDR3 DNA reads as TGCGCCAGCAGCTTGGATGGGGACCTCCTTGGCTCTGGAAACACCATATATTTT.

This rearrangement joins TRBV10-3 to TRBJ2-1, with 14 bases identical to TRBD2. CDR1 and CDR2 (germline): ENHRY, SYGVKD. V lost 4 bases, J lost 3 bases, and 2 bases stayed unmatched. The CDR3 is 16 amino acids. CDR3 sequence: CAISATSGRVYNEQFF. Here the CDR3 DNA reads TGTGCCATCAGTGCGACTAGCGGGAGGGTCTACAATGAGCAGTTCTTC.

This clonotype appeared a single time. The chain combines TRBV5-1 with TRBJ2-3, with 9 bases matching TRBD1. The CDR3 contains 16 residues. Germline values: CDR1 SGHRS, CDR2 YFSETQ. The V and J ends lost 0 bases and 3 bases, in that order; junction bases with no gene match: 5. CDR3 residues: CASSLGGQGYTDTQYF. The CDR3 bases are TGCGCCAGCAGCTTGGGGGGACAGGGTTATACAGATACGCAGTATTTT. Using reference TRBV5-1 and TRBJ2-3 for the parts outside the CDR3, the full variable domain is KAGVTQTPRYLIKTRGQQVTLSCSPISGHRSVSWYQQTPGQGLQFLFEYFSETQRNKGNFPGRFSGRQFSNSRSEMNVSTLELGDSALYLCASSLGGQGYTDTQYFGPGTRLTVL.

This sequence joins TRBV3-1 and TRBJ1-1, with D possibly TRBD1 on 5 matching bases. V was shortened by 9 bases and J by 5 bases, with 16 bases between the two germline ends. There are 13 residues in the CDR3. CDR1 is LGHDT, CDR2 YNNKEL, per germline (reference sequence). The CDR3 loop is CASGRGTRTEAFF. CDR3 in DNA: TGTGCCAGTGGCCGGGGCACTAGGACTGAAGCTTTCTTT. The variable domain in full, completed from reference TRBV3-1 and TRBJ1-1, reads DTAVSQTPKYLVTQMGNDKSIKCEQNLGHDTMYWYKQDSKKFLKIMFSYNNKELIINETVPNRFSPKSPDKAHLNLHINSLELGDSAVYFCASGRGTRTEAFFGQGTRLTVV.

The V call is TRBV7-2, the J call TRBJ1-4; 9 bases are a match to TRBD1. The trim removed 2 bases at V and 7 bases at J, leaving 5 bases unmatched. Germline CDR1 and CDR2: SGHTA and FQGNSA. CDR3 length equals 15 residues. The CDR3 sequence is CASSLPGQGFEKLFF. Written as DNA, the CDR3 is TGTGCCAGCAGCTTACCGGGACAGGGTTTTGAAAAACTGTTTTTT.

The rearrangement uses TRBV7-9 and TRBJ1-5; D is undetermined. CDR3 size: 12 residues. Trimming took off 4 bases at V and 11 bases at J, with 12 bases between the two ends. From germline, CDR1 is SEHNR and CDR2 FQNEAQ (reference sequence). The CDR3 DNA follows: TGTGCCAGCAGCTCCGGACGGGAAGCCCAGCATTTT. It yields the protein CASSSGREAQHF.